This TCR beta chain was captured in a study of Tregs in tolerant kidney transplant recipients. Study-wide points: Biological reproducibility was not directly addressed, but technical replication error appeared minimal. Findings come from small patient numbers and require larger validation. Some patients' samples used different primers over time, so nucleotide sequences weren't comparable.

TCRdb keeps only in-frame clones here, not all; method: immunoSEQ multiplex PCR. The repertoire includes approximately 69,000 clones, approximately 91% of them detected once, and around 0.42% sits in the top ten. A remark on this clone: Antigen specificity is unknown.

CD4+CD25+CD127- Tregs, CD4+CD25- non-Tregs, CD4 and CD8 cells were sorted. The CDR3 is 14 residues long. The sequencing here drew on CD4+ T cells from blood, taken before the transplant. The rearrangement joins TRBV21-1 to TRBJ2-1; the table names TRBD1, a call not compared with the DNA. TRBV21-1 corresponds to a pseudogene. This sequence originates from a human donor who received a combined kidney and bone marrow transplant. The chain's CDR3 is CASSPHRVGNEQFF. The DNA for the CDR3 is TGTGCCAGCAGCCCACACAGGGTTGGAAATGAGCAGTTCTTC.